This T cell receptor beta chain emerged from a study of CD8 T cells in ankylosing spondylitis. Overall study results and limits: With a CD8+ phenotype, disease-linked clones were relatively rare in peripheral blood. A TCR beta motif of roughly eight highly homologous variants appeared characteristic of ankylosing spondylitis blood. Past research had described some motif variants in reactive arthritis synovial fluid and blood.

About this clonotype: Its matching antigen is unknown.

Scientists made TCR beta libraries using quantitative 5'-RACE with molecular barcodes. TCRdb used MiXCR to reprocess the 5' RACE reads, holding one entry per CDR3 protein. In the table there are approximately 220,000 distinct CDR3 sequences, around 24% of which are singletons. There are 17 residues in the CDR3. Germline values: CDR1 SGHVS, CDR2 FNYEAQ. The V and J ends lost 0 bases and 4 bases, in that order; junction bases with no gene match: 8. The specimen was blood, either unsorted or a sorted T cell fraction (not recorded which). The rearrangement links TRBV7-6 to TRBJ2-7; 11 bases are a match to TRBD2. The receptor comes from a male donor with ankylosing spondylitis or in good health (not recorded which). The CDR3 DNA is TGTGCCAGCAGCTTAGCTCATAGCGGGAGGGCCAGGTACGAGCAGTACTTC. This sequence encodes CASSLAHSGRARYEQYF.